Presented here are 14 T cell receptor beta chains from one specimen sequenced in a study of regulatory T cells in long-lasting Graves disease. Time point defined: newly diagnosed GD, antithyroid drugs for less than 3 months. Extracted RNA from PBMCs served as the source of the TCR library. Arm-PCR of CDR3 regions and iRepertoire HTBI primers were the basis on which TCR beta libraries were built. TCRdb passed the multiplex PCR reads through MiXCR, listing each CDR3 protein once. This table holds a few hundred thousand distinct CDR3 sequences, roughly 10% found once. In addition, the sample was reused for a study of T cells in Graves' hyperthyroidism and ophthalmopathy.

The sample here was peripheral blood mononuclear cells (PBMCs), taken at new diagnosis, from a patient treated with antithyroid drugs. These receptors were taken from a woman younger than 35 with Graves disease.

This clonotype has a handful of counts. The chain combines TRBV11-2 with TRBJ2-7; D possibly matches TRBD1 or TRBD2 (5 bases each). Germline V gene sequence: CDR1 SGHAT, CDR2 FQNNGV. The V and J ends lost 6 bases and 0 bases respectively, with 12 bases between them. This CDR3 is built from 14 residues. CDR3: CASSTRDHSYEQYF. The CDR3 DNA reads TGTGCCAGCAGTACCCGGGACCACTCCTACGAGCAGTACTTC. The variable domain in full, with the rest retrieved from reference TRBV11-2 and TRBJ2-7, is EAGVAQSPRYKIIEKRQSVAFWCNPISGHATLYWYQQILGQGPKLLIQFQNNGVVDDSQLPKDRFSAERLKGVDSTLKIQPAKLEDSAVYLCASSTRDHSYEQYFGPGTRLTVT.

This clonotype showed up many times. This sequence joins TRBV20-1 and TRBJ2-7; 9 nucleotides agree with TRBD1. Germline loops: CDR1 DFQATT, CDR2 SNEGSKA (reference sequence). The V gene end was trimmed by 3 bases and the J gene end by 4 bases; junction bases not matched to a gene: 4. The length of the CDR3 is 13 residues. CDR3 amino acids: CSARDRGVYEQYV. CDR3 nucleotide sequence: TGCAGTGCTAGGGACAGGGGTGTATACGAGCAGTACGTC.

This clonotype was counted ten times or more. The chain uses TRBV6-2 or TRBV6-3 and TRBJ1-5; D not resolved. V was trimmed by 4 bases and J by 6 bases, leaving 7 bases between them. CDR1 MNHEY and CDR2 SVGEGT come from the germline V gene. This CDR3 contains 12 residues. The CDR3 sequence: CASSSIRQPQHF. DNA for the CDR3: TGTGCCAGCAGTTCGATCCGTCAGCCCCAGCATTTT.

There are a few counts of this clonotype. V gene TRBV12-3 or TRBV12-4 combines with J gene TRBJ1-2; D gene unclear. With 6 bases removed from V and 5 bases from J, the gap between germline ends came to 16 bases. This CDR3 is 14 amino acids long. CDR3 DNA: TGTGCCAGCAGCCCTCTTGAACGGGCTTATGGCTACACCTTC. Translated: CASSPLERAYGYTF.

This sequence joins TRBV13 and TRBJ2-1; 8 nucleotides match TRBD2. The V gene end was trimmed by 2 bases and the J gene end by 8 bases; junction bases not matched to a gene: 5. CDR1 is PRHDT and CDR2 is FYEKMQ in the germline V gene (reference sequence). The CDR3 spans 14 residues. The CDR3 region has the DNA TGTGCCAGCAGCTTAAGGACTAGCATCTATGAGCAGTTCTTC. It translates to CASSLRTSIYEQFF.

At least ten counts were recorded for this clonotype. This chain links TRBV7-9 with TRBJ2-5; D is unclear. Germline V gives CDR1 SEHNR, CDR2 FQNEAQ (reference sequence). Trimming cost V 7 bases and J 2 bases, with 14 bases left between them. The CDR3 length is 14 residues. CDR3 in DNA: TGTGCCAGCAACCAGGCAGGTATACAAGAGACCCAGTACTTC. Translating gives CASNQAGIQETQYF.

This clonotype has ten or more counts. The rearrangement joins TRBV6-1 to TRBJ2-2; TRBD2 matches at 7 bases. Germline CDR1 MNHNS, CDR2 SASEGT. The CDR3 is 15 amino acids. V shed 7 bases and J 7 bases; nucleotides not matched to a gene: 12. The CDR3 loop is CASTNGGIRSGELFF. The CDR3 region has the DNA TGTGCCAGCACAAACGGGGGGATCCGAAGCGGGGAGCTGTTTTTT.

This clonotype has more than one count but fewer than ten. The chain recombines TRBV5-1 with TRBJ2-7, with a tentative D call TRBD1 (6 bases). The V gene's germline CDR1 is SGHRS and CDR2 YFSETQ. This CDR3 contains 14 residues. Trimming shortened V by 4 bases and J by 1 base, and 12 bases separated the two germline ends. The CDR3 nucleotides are TGCGCCAGCAGCACCACAGGGTTTTCCTACGAGCAGTACTTC. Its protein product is CASSTTGFSYEQYF.

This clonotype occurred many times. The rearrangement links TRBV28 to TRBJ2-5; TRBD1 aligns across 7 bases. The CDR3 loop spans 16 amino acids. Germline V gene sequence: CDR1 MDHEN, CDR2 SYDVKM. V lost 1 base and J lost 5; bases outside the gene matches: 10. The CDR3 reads CASSLSASRGWETQYF. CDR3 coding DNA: TGTGCCAGCAGTTTATCAGCCTCCAGGGGGTGGGAGACCCAGTACTTC.

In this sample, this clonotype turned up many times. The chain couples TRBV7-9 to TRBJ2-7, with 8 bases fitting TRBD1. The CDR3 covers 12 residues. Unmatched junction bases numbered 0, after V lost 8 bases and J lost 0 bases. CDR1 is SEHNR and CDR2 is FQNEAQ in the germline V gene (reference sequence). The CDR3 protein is CASGQGSYEQYF. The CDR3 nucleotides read TGTGCCAGCGGACAGGGCTCCTACGAGCAGTACTTC.

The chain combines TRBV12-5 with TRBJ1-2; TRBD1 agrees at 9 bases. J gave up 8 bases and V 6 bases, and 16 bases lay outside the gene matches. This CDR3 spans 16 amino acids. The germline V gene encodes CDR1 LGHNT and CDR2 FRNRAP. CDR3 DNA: TGTGCTAGTGGGGGGACAGGGACGGCCAGAGAGGGGGGCTACACCTTC. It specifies CASGGTGTAREGGYTF.

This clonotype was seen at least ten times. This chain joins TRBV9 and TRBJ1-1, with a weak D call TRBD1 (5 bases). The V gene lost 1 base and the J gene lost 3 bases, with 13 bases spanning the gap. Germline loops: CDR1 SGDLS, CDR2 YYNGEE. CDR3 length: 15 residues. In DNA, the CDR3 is TGTGCCAGCAGCGTAAGTCATGGGGGTGACACTGAAGCTTTCTTT. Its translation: CASSVSHGGDTEAFF.

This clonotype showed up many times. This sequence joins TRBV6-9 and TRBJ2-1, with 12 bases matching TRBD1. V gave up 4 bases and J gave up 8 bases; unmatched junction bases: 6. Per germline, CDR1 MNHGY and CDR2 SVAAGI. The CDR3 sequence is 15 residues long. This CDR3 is CASSFQGQGADEQFF. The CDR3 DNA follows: TGTGCCAGCAGTTTCCAGGGACAGGGGGCGGATGAGCAGTTCTTC.

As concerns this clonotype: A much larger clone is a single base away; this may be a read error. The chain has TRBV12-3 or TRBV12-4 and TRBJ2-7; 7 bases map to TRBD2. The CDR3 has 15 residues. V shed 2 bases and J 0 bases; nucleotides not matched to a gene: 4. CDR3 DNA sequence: TGTGCCAGCAGTTTACGAGCGGGGAACTCCTACGAGCAGTACTTC. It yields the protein CASSLRAGNSYEQYF.